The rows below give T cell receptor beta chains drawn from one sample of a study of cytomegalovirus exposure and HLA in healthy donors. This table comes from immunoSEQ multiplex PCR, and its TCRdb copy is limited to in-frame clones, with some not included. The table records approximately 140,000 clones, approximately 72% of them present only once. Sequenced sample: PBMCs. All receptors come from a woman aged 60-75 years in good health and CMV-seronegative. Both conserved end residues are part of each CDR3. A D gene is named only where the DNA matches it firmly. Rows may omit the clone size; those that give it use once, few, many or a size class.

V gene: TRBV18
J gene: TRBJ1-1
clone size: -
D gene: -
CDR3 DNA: TGTGCCAGCTCACCAAGGGGTTCGGACACTGAAGCTTTCTTT
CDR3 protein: CASSPRGSDTEAFF

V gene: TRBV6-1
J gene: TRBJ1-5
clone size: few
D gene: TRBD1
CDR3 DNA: TGTGCCAGCAGTGAGACAGGGGGGAGTCAGCCCCAGCATTTT
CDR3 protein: CASSETGGSQPQHF

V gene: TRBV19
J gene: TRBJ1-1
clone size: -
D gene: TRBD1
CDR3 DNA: TGTGCCAGTAGTATGATAACTTCGGACAGGGGATCGGCTGAAGCTTTCTTT
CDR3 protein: CASSMITSDRGSAEAFF

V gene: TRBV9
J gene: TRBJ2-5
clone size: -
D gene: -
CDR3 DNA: TGTGCCAGCAGCGTAGCGGGTGAGCAAGAGACCCAGTACTTC
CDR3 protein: CASSVAGEQETQYF

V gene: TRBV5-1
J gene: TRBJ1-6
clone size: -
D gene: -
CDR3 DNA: TGCGCCAGCAGCTTGGGAAAGAGCTCCTATAATTCACCCCTCCACTTT
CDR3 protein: CASSLGKSSYNSPLHF

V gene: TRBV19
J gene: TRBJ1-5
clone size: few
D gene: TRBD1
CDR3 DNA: TGTGCCAGTAGTATTGGGGGACAGGGGGCCCAGAGTAGCAATCAGCCCCAGCATTTT
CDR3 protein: CASSIGGQGAQSSNQPQHF

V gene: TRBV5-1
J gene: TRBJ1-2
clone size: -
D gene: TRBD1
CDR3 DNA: TGCGCCAGCAGCTTGCAGGGGGTCGGCTATGGCTACACCTTC
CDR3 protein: CASSLQGVGYGYTF

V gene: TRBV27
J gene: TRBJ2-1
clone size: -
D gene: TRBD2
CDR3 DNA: TGTGCCAGCAGTTTATATGCGGGAGCGGATGAGCAGTTCTTC
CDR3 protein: CASSLYAGADEQFF

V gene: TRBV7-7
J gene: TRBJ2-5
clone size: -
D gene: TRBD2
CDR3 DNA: TGTGCTAGCAGCTTAGGGCTAGCGGGGGCCCAAGAGACCCAGTACTTC
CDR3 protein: CASSLGLAGAQETQYF

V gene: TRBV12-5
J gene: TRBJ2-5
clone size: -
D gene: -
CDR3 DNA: TGTGCTAGTGGTTTGGCGTCGCAGGGGTGGCAAGAGACCCAGTACTTC
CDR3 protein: CASGLASQGWQETQYF

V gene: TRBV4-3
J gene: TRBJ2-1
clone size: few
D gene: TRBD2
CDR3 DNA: TGCGCCAGCAGCCTAGCGGGGGGGAATGAGCAGTTCTTC
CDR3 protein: CASSLAGGNEQFF

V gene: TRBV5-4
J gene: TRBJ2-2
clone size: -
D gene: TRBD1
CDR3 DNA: TGTGCCAGCAGCCTGGACAGGGGCCCCGGGGAGCTGTTTTTT
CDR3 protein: CASSLDRGPGELFF

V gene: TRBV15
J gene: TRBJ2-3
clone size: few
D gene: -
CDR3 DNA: TGTGCCACTCAGGGGGGATTTGCAGATACGCAGTATTTT
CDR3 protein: CATQGGFADTQYF

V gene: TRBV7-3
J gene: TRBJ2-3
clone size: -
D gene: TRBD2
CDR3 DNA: TGTGCCAGTCAAATAGCGGGGGGGCCAGCAGATACGCAGTATTTT
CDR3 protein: CASQIAGGPADTQYF

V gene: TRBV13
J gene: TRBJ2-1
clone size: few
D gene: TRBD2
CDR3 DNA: TGTGCCAGCAGCTCCAGTCCGGTTCTAGCGGGGCCATACAATGAGCAGTTCTTC
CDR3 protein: CASSSSPVLAGPYNEQFF

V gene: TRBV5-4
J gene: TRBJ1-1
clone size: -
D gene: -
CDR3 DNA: TGTGCCAGCAGCTTGGCAATACAGGGGAACACTGAAGCTTTCTTT
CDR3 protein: CASSLAIQGNTEAFF

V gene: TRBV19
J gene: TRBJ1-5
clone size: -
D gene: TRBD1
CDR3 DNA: TGTGCCAGTAGTCCTTTAGGGACAGGGAAAGATCAGCCCCAGCATTTT
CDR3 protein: CASSPLGTGKDQPQHF

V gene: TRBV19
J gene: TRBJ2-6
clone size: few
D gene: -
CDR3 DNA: TGTGCCAGCAACAGACAGGCCCTGGGGTCCAACGTCCTGACTTTC
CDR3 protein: CASNRQALGSNVLTF

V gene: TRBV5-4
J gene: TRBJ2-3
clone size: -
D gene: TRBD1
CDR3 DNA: TGTGCCAGCAGCGCTACAGGGGGTAAGGCAGATACGCAGTATTTT
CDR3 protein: CASSATGGKADTQYF

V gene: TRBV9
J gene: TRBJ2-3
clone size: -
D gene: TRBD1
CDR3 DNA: TGTGCCAGCAGCGTATTGACAGGGGAGTTCACAGATACGCAGTATTTT
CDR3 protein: CASSVLTGEFTDTQYF

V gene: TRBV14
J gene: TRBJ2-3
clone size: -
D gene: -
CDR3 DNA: TGTGCCAGCACCCCAGTGGGAGCAGGCACAGATACGCAGTATTTT
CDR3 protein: CASTPVGAGTDTQYF

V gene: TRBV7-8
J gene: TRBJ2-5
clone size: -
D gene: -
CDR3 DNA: TGTGCCAGCACCTCGGGAGTAGGAGAGACCCAGTACTTC
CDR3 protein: CASTSGVGETQYF

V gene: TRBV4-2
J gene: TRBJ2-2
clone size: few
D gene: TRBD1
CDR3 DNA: TGTGCCAGCAGCTCCCGGGACAGGGCGGGCACCGGGGAGCTGTTTTTT
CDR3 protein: CASSSRDRAGTGELFF

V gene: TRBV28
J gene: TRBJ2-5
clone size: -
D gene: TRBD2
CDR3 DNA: TGTGCCAGCAGTTCTTGGACTAGCGGGAGGGTTTATCCCGCGGAGACCCAGTACTTC
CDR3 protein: CASSSWTSGRVYPAETQYF

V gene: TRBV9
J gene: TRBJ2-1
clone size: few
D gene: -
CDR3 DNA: TGTGCCAGCAGCGTAAAAGGGGGCAATGAGCAGTTCTTC
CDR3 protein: CASSVKGGNEQFF

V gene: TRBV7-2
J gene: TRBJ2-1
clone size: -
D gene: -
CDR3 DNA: TGTGCCAGCAGCTTAGACCTTACTAGAAATGAGCAGTTCTTC
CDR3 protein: CASSLDLTRNEQFF

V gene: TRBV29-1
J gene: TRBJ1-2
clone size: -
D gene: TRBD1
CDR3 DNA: TGCAGCGTTGAAAGGGGGCAGGCGAACTATGGCTACACCTTC
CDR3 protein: CSVERGQANYGYTF

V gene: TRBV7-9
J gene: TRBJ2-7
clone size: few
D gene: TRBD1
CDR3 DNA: TGTGCCAGCAGCATGGACAGGGGGGGGACCTACGAGCAGTACTTC
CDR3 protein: CASSMDRGGTYEQYF

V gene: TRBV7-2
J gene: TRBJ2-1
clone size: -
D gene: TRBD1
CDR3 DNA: TGTGCCAGCAGCTCCCGACAGGGGGGGTACAATGAGCAGTTCTTC
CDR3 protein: CASSSRQGGYNEQFF

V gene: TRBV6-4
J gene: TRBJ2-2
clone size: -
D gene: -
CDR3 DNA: TGTGCCAGCAGAGCGACGGACGGGGAGCTGTTTTTT
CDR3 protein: CASRATDGELFF

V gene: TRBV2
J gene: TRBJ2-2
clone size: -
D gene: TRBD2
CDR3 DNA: TGTGCCAGCATGGAGCGGGAGGTTACCGGGGAGCTGTTTTTT
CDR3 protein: CASMEREVTGELFF

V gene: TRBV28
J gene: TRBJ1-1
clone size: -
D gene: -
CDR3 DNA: TGTGCCAGCAGTCTACAGAGCCCTGAAGCTTTCTTT
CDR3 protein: CASSLQSPEAFF

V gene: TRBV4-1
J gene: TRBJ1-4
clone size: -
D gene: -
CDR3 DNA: TGCGCCAGCAGCCAAGAGGGCATTAATGAAAAACTGTTTTTT
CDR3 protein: CASSQEGINEKLFF

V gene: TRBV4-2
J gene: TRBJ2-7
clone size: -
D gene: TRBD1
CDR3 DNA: TGTGCCAGCAGCCGGGACAGGGGGCCCTTCGAGCAGTACTTC
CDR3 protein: CASSRDRGPFEQYF

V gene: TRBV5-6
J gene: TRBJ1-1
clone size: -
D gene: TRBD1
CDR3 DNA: TGTGCCAGCAGCTTGTTTACCGGGACAGGAAACACTGAAGCTTTCTTT
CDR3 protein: CASSLFTGTGNTEAFF

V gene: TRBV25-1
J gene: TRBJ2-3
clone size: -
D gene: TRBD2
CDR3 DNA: TGTGCCAGCAGTGAACCCACTAGCGGGAGGCGAAATACGCAGTATTTT
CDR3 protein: CASSEPTSGRRNTQYF

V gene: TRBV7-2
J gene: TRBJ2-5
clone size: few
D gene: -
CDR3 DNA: TGTGCCAGCAGCTTAGGTGGGGCCCGGGCCCAGTACTTC
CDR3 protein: CASSLGGARAQYF

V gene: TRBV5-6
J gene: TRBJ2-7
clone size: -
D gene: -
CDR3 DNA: TGTGCCAGCAGCGGGCTTTTCTACGAGCAGTACTTC
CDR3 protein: CASSGLFYEQYF

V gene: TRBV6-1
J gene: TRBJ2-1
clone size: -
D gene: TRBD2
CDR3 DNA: TGTGCCAGCAGTGAACAAGGACTAGCGACCTACAATGAGCAGTTCTTC
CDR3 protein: CASSEQGLATYNEQFF

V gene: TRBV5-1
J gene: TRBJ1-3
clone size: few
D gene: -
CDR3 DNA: TGCGCCAGCAGCCAAAATGCAAGGGGCGCTGGAAACACCATATATTTT
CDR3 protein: CASSQNARGAGNTIYF

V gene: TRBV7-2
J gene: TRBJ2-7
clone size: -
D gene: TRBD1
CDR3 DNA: TGTGCCAGCATGACAGGGGTTAGCTCCTACGAGCAGTACTTC
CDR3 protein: CASMTGVSSYEQYF

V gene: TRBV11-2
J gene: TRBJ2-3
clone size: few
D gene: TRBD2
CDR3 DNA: TGTGCCAGCAGCTTAGATCGGTGGCGGGGGGGCCAATTGGATACGCAGTATTTT
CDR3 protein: CASSLDRWRGGQLDTQYF

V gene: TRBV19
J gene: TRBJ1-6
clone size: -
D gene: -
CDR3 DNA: TGTGCCAGCGCCCCCCGGTGGGGGGGTCTTGTTTCACCCCTCCACTTT
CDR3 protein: CASAPRWGGLVSPLHF

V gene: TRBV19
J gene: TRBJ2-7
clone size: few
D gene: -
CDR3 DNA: TGTGCCACCACGGGTGACAGCCCCTACGAGCAGTACTTC
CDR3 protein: CATTGDSPYEQYF

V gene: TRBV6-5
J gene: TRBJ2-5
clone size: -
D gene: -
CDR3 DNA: TGTGCCAGCAGTTACTCGCAGGAGACCCAGTACTTC
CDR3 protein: CASSYSQETQYF

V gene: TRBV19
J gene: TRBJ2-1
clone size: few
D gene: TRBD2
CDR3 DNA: TGTGCCAGTAGTGTAGCGGGAAGCTCCTACAATGAGCAGTTCTTC
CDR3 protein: CASSVAGSSYNEQFF

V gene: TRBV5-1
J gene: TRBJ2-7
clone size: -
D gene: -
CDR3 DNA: TGCGCCAGCACACTTTGGGGGCTAGCAGACGAGCAGTACTTC
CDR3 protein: CASTLWGLADEQYF

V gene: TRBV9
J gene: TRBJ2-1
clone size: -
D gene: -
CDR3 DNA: TGTGCCAGCAGCCTAACACAGGTTGCGGTGCAGTTCTTC
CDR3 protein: CASSLTQVAVQFF

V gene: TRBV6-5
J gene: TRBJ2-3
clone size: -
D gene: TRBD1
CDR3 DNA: TGTGCCAGCAGTTATTATACAGGGGGCGCGCAGTATTTT
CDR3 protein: CASSYYTGGAQYF

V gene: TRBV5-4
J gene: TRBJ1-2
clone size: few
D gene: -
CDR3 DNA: TGTGCCAGCAGCTTGGGGTTGGCCGATACATATGGCTACACCTTC
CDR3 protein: CASSLGLADTYGYTF

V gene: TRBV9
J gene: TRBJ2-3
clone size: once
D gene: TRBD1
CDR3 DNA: TGTGCCAGCAGCGTTGGGACAGGGGGATCGGATACGCAGTATTTT
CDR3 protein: CASSVGTGGSDTQYF

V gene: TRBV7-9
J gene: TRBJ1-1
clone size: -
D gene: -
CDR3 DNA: TGTGCCAGCAGCTTATTTACAGGGGAAGCTTTCTTT
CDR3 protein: CASSLFTGEAFF

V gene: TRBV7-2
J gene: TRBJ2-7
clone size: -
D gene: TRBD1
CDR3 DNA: TGTGCCAGCAGCATAAGGGCGGGACAGGGGATCCACGAGCAGTACTTC
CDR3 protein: CASSIRAGQGIHEQYF

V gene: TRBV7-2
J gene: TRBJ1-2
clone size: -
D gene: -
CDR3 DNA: TGTGCCAGCAGCCCATCGGCCAGGGATGGTGGCTACACCTTC
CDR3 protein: CASSPSARDGGYTF

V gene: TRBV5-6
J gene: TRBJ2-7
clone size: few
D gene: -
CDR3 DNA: TGTGCCAGCAGCTTGACGGGGTCCTACGAGCAGTACTTC
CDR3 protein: CASSLTGSYEQYF

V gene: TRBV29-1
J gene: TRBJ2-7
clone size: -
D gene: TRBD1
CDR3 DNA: TGCAGCGCCGGACAGGGTGAGCAGTACTTC
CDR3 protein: CSAGQGEQYF

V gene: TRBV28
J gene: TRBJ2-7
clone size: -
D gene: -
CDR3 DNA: TGTGCCAGCAGGGGCGATTACGAGCAGTACTTC
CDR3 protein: CASRGDYEQYF

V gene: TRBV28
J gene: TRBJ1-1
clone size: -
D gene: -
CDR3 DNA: TGTGCCAGCATCTGGGGCGGCACTGAAGCTTTCTTT
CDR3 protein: CASIWGGTEAFF

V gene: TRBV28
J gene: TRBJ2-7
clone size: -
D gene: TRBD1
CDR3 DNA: TGTGCCAGCAGTTCCGGGACAGGGGGGTCCTACGAGCAGTACTTC
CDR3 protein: CASSSGTGGSYEQYF

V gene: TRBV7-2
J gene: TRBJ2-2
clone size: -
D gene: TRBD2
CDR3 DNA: TGTGCCAGCAGCTTAGCTAGCGGGGGGGCGACGGGCGGGGAGCTGTTTTTT
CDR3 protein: CASSLASGGATGGELFF